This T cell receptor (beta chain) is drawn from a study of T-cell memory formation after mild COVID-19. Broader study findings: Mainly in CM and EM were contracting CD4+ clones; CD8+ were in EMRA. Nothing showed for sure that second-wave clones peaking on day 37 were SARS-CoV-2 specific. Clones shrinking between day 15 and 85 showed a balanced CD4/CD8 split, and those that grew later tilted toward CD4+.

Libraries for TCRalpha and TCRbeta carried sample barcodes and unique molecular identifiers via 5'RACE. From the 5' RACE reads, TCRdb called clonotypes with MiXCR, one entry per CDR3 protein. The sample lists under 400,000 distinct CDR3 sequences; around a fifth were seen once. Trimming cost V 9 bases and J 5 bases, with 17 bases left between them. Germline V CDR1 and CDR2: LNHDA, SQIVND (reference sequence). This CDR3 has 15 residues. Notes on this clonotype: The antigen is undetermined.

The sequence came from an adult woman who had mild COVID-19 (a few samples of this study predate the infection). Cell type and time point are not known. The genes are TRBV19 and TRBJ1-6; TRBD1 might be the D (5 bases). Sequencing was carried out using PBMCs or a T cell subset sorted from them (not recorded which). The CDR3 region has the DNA TGTGCCAGCCGGCCTCAGGGAGTCGATAATTCACCCCTCCACTTT. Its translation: CASRPQGVDNSPLHF.